The sequence of this T cell receptor (beta chain) was determined in a study of beta chain features in type 1 diabetes (dated by TCRdb to the late 2010s). Broadly, across the study: Mean age, gender distribution, total cell number and subset yield did not differ between patients and healthy donors. A total of some 100,000,000 sorted cells were examined across all samples, and a strong correlation was observed between cell number per subset and RNA yield. The study compared the TCRB repertoires of sorted circulating CD4+ T cell subsets in recently diagnosed type 1 diabetes patients with those in matched healthy donors. Regulatory and stem cell-like memory subsets were obtained from only 8 patients and about 8 healthy donors, while naive and central memory subsets were obtained from all 30 or so donors. Broad study findings and their caveats: Naive, central memory and regulatory TCRB repertoires appeared to be more alike among patients than among healthy donors. HLA sub-analyses involved small numbers of individuals, so any influence of HLA type on TCRB rearrangement remained unresolved. At VDJ recombination sites, type 1 diabetes patients had fewer insertions and more deleted nucleotides, which implies abnormalities in thymic rearrangement. Sequencing cDNA rather than genomic DNA could over-represent highly expressing activated cells, although activation and CD3 levels did not differ between groups. Shorter templates might be favored by PCR, yet because patient and control samples were amplified and corrected together, any such skew would affect both groups equally. Type 1 diabetes patients showed a moderate but significant shortening of TCRB CDR3 length in all four CD4+ subsets.

Each donor gave one peripheral blood draw, averaging roughly 120 mL, which was collected into heparinised tubes. Using a panel that included CD45RO, CCR7, CD25, CD127, CD95 and CD27, naive, central memory, regulatory and stem cell-like memory CD4+ T cells were sorted on a BD FACSAria II. Purity was above 95% for every sorted population. Right away, PBMCs were isolated by Lymphoprep density gradient centrifugation and were stained directly, with no culture step. So that batch effects would be minimized, each experiment stained and sorted samples in pairs, pairing one healthy donor with one patient. Points on this clone: The clone's antigen remains unknown. Base qualities are not provided; no much larger clone lies one nucleotide away.

The germline V gene specifies SGHTA as CDR1 and FQGNSA as CDR2. V loses 6 bases of germline sequence and J loses 0 bases, and the interval between the two ends is 12 bases. The CDR3 contains 14 residues, cysteine and phenylalanine counted. Only CDR3 DNA remains: 42 bases, in frame from the first base. The entire amount of isolated RNA was reverse transcribed using the High Capacity cDNA Reverse Transcription Kit, so the sequenced TCRB transcripts were expressed ones. Deep immunoSEQ sequencing was applied to naive, central memory and regulatory T cell samples, giving an average of roughly 3.5 million total reads per sample. Sorted cells were lysed in RLT buffer, and RNA was extracted using DNase-treated RNeasy Micro or Mini kits according to cell number. Each cell subset was processed on its own to prevent cross-contamination, while patient and healthy donor samples were processed together. The immunoSEQ multiplex PCR was used to amplify TCRB sequences from cDNA, generating 87-bp fragments that spanned the CDR3 region. Sequencing of the amplicons was performed on the Illumina HiSeq platform. The study's processing was this. PCR bias was corrected computationally using synthetic template baselines, and reads within Hamming distance 2 were collapsed, with unmergeable singletons discarded. Reads were aligned against IMGT so that V, D and J genes, CDR3 length and insertions or deletions at six rearrangement sites could be assigned. Within each subset, clonotype counts were normalized to the number of sorted cells before true diversity and Gini coefficients were calculated with the tcR R package. Repertoire sharing was quantified using the overlap coefficient calculated on TCRB nucleotide sequences. As stored in TCRdb, this immuneACCESS dataset retains in-frame rearrangements with V and J assigned. A fraction of the clones does not appear; measured against another copy, unresolved V genes explain less than half of the discrepancy, and the remainder lacks a known reason. That table is the source of V, J and clone size, and D and trimming were worked out from the DNA. The sample table records fewer than 400,000 clones; approximately 8% of these occur just once. Together, the top ten hold around 0.44% of the sample.

Here the chain combines TRBV7-2 and TRBJ2-7; the D region possibly corresponds to TRBD1 (6 bases align). The sample consisted of central memory CD4+ T cells from blood. The receptor was derived from a woman between 18 and 29 years old in good health. The CDR3 sequence is CASRGGVFSYEQYF. The nucleotide sequence reads as follows: TGTGCCAGCAGAGGGGGAGTTTTCTCCTACGAGCAGTACTTC.